The subject of this entry is one T cell receptor (beta chain). The antigen is unknown. Germline CDR1 reads GTSNPN; CDR2 reads SVGIG (reference sequence). V shed 5 bases and J 5 bases; nucleotides not matched to a gene: 1. The CDR3 sequence is 13 residues long. This PCR relied on a set of 60 Vbeta primers and 13 Jbeta primers. Sequencing was performed with immunoSEQ multiplex PCR; in TCRdb, only in-frame clones are kept and a portion is missing. The sample's table shows around 53,000 clones. The entry originates in a study of cytomegalovirus exposure and HLA in healthy donors. Study-level points and caveats: In a later analysis, HLA-associated TCR beta chains were more clonally expanded than equally common others.

The clonotype originates from a woman in her twenties or thirties in good health and CMV-seropositive. Material for sequencing was PBMCs. This rearrangement joins TRBV30 to TRBJ2-3; 13 bases match TRBD2. As DNA, the CDR3 is TGTGCCTGGGGGACTAGCGGGGTAGATACGCAGTATTTT. Translated: CAWGTSGVDTQYF.